The 16 T cell receptor beta chains given below trace back to one sample, sequenced in a study of T-cell memory formation after mild COVID-19. One entry per CDR3 protein, called by TCRdb with MiXCR from the 5' RACE reads. The data hold 350,000 to 500,000 distinct CDR3 sequences, with around 20% observed a single time. The sample taken for sequencing was PBMCs or a T cell subset sorted from them (not recorded which). The receptors come from an adult woman who had mild COVID-19 (a few samples of this study predate the infection). Cell type and time point are not known.

The chain recombines TRBV12-3 or TRBV12-4 with TRBJ2-2; 8 bases agree with TRBD1. Trimming cost V 6 bases and J 6 bases; bases outside gene matches: 3. The CDR3 length is 13 residues. DNA for the CDR3: TGTGCCAGCAGAAGGACAGGGTCCGGGGAGCTGTTTTTT. Its protein is CASRRTGSGELFF.

The table lists this clonotype with a few counts. This rearrangement joins TRBV7-9 to TRBJ2-7; 7 positions agree with TRBD1. This CDR3 contains 15 residues. Losses at the gene ends were 5 bases for V and 3 bases for J; bases not matched to a gene: 10. Germline CDR1 is SEHNR and CDR2 is FQNEAQ (reference sequence). CDR3 DNA: TGTGCCAGCAGCCGAGGACAGGTGACAGTCTACGAGCAGTACTTC. Its translation is CASSRGQVTVYEQYF.

The chain is built from TRBV6-5 and TRBJ2-7; 9 bases agree with TRBD2. V was clipped by 4 bases and J by 4 bases; unmatched bases: 11. The CDR3 runs 16 residues. CDR1 and CDR2 (germline): MNHEY, SVGAGI. CDR3 region: CASSSNGGGRGYEQYF. Here the CDR3 DNA reads TGTGCCAGCAGTTCCAATGGGGGCGGGAGGGGTTACGAGCAGTACTTC.

This chain links TRBV29-1 with TRBJ2-7, with D possibly being TRBD1 or TRBD2 (5 bases each). The CDR3 loop spans 14 amino acids. Germline V lookup: CDR1 SQVTM, CDR2 ANQGSEA. The V gene lost 4 bases and the J gene lost 2 bases, with 15 bases spanning the gap. The CDR3 protein is CSVVTRDGAYEQYF. The DNA of the CDR3 is TGCAGCGTTGTAACCCGGGACGGCGCCTACGAGCAGTACTTC.

This clonotype was seen more than once but under ten times. The chain carries TRBV4-1 and TRBJ1-2; D gene uncertain. The germline V gene has CDR1 MGHRA and CDR2 YSYEKL. Trimming pared 0 bases from V and 2 bases from J, leaving 13 bases between. The CDR3 consists of 16 residues. CDR3 in amino acids: CASSQDEGRINYGYTF. CDR3 nucleotide sequence: TGCGCCAGCAGCCAAGACGAAGGCAGGATAAACTATGGCTACACCTTC.

This clonotype showed up many times. The chain joins TRBV20-1 to TRBJ2-5; maybe TRBD1 (5 bases). V lost 2 bases to trimming and J lost 4 bases, with 11 bases between them. The CDR3 has 13 residues. Germline CDR1 DFQATT, CDR2 SNEGSKA (reference sequence). This chain's CDR3 is CSARSRQGETQYF. CDR3 DNA sequence: TGCAGTGCTAGATCGAGGCAGGGAGAGACCCAGTACTTC.

This clonotype was counted only a few times. V gene TRBV4-1 combines with J gene TRBJ1-5, with TRBD1 as a possible D gene (6 bases). Trimming pared 3 bases from V and 9 bases from J, leaving 18 bases between. This CDR3 has 15 amino acids. The germline gives CDR1 MGHRA, CDR2 YSYEKL. The DNA of the CDR3 is TGCGCCAGCAGCCACGACTGGACAGCGGTTGGGCCCCAGCATTTT. Translation gives CASSHDWTAVGPQHF.

This chain uses TRBV12-3 or TRBV12-4 with TRBJ1-2, with no clear D. The CDR3 runs 13 residues. The ends were cut back, 7 bases at V and 5 bases at J, with 14 bases in the middle. Here the CDR3 DNA reads TGTGCCAGCACCCTCGGGGTCAGTTATGGCTACACCTTC. Translation gives CASTLGVSYGYTF.

This clonotype was found a few times. This sequence joins TRBV7-2 and TRBJ2-1, with TRBD2 matching 13 bases. The length of the CDR3 is 18 residues. The V segment lost 5 bases and the J segment 9 bases; nucleotides outside the gene matches: 16. CDR1 is SGHTA, CDR2 FQGNSA, per germline. The chain's CDR3 is CASSPRSRLAGGTFEQFF. The CDR3 DNA is TGTGCCAGCAGCCCCAGATCCCGACTAGCGGGAGGTACTTTTGAGCAGTTCTTC. Variable domain in full (rest from reference TRBV7-2 and TRBJ2-1): GAGVSQSPSNKVTEKGKDVELRCDPISGHTALYWYRQSLGQGLEFLIYFQGNSAPDKSGLPSDRFSAERTGGSVSTLTIQRTQQEDSAVYLCASSPRSRLAGGTFEQFFGPGTRLTVL.

The chain combines TRBV4-1 with TRBJ1-2, with 7 nucleotides matching TRBD1. Per germline, CDR1 MGHRA and CDR2 YSYEKL. V lost 6 bases, J lost 4 bases, and 14 bases stayed unmatched. The CDR3 has 16 residues. The CDR3: CASRRQGGRNRYGYTF. CDR3 bases: TGCGCCAGCAGACGACAGGGCGGTAGGAACCGCTATGGCTACACCTTC.

This clonotype has just a few counts. The chain carries TRBV27 and TRBJ2-7, with TRBD2 matching 7 bases. In germline, CDR1 is MNHEY, CDR2 SMNVEV (reference sequence). Trimming removed 6 bases from V and 3 bases from J; junction bases left unmatched: 11. This CDR3 is 15 amino acids long. CDR3 DNA: TGTGCCAGCAGCCGCGGCGCTAGCGGTTTCTACGAGCAGTACTTC. It is translated as CASSRGASGFYEQYF.

This clonotype was seen at least ten times. V is TRBV24-1 and J is TRBJ2-5, with TRBD2 matching over 13 bases. This CDR3 region has 16 residues. Germline trimming cut 5 bases from V and 5 bases from J; bases unmatched to any gene: 7. Germline CDR1 reads KGHDR; CDR2 reads SFDVKD. The CDR3 region is CATSATSGRASETQYF. CDR3 DNA: TGTGCCACCAGTGCCACTAGCGGGAGGGCCAGTGAGACCCAGTACTTC.

This clonotype showed up many times. J is TRBJ1-1 and V is TRBV5-1; D might be TRBD1 (5 bases). Germline V CDR1 and CDR2: SGHRS, YFSETQ. This CDR3 is 16 amino acids long. V was cut by 1 base and J by 0 bases, with 13 bases left in between. CDR3 residues: CASSLIRGGMNTEAFF. The CDR3 DNA follows: TGCGCCAGCAGCTTGATACGTGGGGGTATGAACACTGAAGCTTTCTTT.

This clonotype has more than one count but fewer than ten. This sequence joins TRBV7-6 and TRBJ2-6, with 10 bases that match TRBD2. CDR3 length: 18 amino acids. Per the germline V gene, CDR1 is SGHVS and CDR2 is FNYEAQ. Trimming cost V 5 bases and J 0 bases; bases outside gene matches: 7. The CDR3: CASSPRLAGHSGANVLTF. CDR3 sequence (DNA): TGTGCCAGCAGCCCAAGACTAGCGGGTCACTCTGGGGCCAACGTCCTGACTTTC.

The chain recombines TRBV18 with TRBJ1-1; no definite D call. CDR1 is KGHSH, CDR2 LQKENI, per germline. The germline V and J ends were trimmed by 3 bases and 0 bases, with 11 bases remaining between them. This CDR3 is built from 15 residues. CDR3: CASSPVEDLNTEAFF. CDR3 nucleotide sequence: TGTGCCAGCTCACCCGTGGAGGACCTGAACACTGAAGCTTTCTTT.

The rearrangement links TRBV29-1 to TRBJ2-7, with TRBD1 matching 12 bases. From germline, CDR1 is SQVTM and CDR2 ANQGSEA. This CDR3 region has 14 residues. V was clipped by 5 bases and J by 6 bases; unmatched bases: 8. The CDR3 bases are TGCAGCGTTCTCCCCGGGACAGGGGGCGCCGAGCAGTACTTC. Its translation is CSVLPGTGGAEQYF.